The 4 T cell receptor beta chains given below trace back to one sample, sequenced in a study of OX40 agonist ivuxolimab in advanced cancers. Method: immunoSEQ multiplex PCR; TCRdb's copy keeps in-frame clones and lacks some. The sample contains tens of thousands of clones, 90% of which appear only once. The sample consisted of CD4+ or CD8+ T cells sorted from blood, taken in a trial of the OX40 agonist ivuxolimab. The receptors originated from an adult with an advanced solid tumor such as melanoma, head and neck, liver or kidney cancer.

The rearrangement joins TRBV5-1 to TRBJ1-6; D is unclear. The V gene lost 2 bases and the J gene lost 5 bases, with 11 bases spanning the gap. Germline assignment: CDR1 SGHRS and CDR2 YFSETQ. The CDR3 runs to 15 residues. CDR3 residues: CASSLGTADNSPLHF. The CDR3 coding sequence is TGCGCCAGCAGCTTAGGTACAGCAGATAATTCACCCCTCCACTTT.

The V call is TRBV30, the J call TRBJ1-4; TRBD1 matches 9 bases. The V and J ends lost 3 bases and 8 bases, in that order; junction bases with no gene match: 7. Germline V gene lookup returns CDR1 GTSNPN and CDR2 SVGIG (reference sequence). The CDR3 extends over 14 amino acids. DNA for the CDR3: TGTGCCTGGAGCCCGGGACAGGGTGGAGAAAAACTGTTTTTT. This gives the protein CAWSPGQGGEKLFF.

This chain links TRBV6-6 with TRBJ2-3; D perhaps matches TRBD1 (6 bases). Trimming removed 1 base from V and 1 base from J, with 12 bases in between. The CDR3 totals 16 residues. Germline V lookup: CDR1 MNHNY, CDR2 SVGAGI (reference sequence). CDR3 sequence reads: CASSYYTGIGTDTQYF. The CDR3 nucleotides are TGTGCCAGCAGTTACTATACAGGGATTGGCACAGATACGCAGTATTTT.

In this sample, this clone turned up a few times. The chain combines TRBV15 with TRBJ1-2; maybe TRBD1 (5 bases). Trimming took off 1 base at V and 1 base at J, with 19 bases between the two ends. In germline, CDR1 is LNHNV, CDR2 YYDKDF (reference sequence). The CDR3 runs 18 residues. The CDR3 bases are TGTGCCACCAGCAGAGGGCAGGGCACGAACCGAATTAACTATGGCTACACCTTC. It is translated as CATSRGQGTNRINYGYTF.